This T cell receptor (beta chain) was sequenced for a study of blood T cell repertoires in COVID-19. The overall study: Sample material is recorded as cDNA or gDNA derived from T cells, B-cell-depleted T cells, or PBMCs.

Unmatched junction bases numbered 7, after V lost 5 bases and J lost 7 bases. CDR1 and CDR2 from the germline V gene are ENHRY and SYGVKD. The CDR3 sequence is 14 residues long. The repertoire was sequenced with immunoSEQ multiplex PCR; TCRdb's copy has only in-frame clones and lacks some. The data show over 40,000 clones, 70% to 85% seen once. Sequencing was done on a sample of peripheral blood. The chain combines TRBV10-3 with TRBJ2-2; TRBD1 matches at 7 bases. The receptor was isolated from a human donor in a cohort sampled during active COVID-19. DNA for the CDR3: TGTGCCATCAGTTTGCAGGGGGTTGGCGGGGAGCTGTTTTTT. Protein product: CAISLQGVGGELFF.